The next 28 T cell receptor beta chains were all read from a single sample in a study of shared clonotypes between healthy human individuals. Produced via immunoSEQ multiplex PCR; TCRdb's table is partial and in-frame only. The table lists a few million clones, more than 85% of them singletons. Specimen: naive CD4+ T cells from PBMCs. Described subset: CD45RA+ positively selected. All receptors derive from a man in his late teens or twenties in good health. Some clones in this sample may be carry-over from other donors' samples.

This sequence joins TRBV9 and TRBJ2-1; 8 positions match TRBD2. With 0 bases clipped from V and 7 bases from J, the junction kept 6 bases outside the gene matches. The CDR3 has 15 residues. Germline-derived CDR1 and CDR2 are SGDLS and YYNGEE. CDR3 sequence: CASSVDDGRGNEQFF. As DNA, the CDR3 is TGTGCCAGCAGCGTAGACGACGGGAGGGGGAATGAGCAGTTCTTC.

This clone showed up just once. V usage is TRBV15 and J usage is TRBJ2-5; 7 nucleotides line up with TRBD2. The junction had 14 bases not matched to a gene; V was cut back by 7 bases and J by 0 bases. CDR1 LNHNV and CDR2 YYDKDF come from the germline V gene (reference sequence). The CDR3 runs to 17 residues. The DNA of the CDR3 is TGTGCCACCACAAAAGGGGATAGCGGGCCCTACCAAGAGACCCAGTACTTC. Translation: CATTKGDSGPYQETQYF.

V gene TRBV29-1 combines with J gene TRBJ1-2; D unclear. Germline CDR1 SQVTM, CDR2 ANQGSEA. The ends were cut back, 4 bases at V and 3 bases at J, with 18 bases in the middle. This CDR3 spans 15 amino acids. CDR3 in DNA: TGCAGCGTTGTCTTGGTGCGGGCCGGGGACTATGGCTACACCTTC. It translates to CSVVLVRAGDYGYTF.

The chain has TRBV7-2 and TRBJ2-7, with 8 nucleotides matching TRBD1. Germline CDR1 is SGHTA and CDR2 is FQGNSA. This CDR3 contains 14 residues. V gave up 3 bases and J gave up 3 bases; unmatched junction bases: 4. The CDR3 sequence: CASSLDRAIYEQYF. The DNA for the CDR3 is TGTGCCAGCAGCTTGGACAGGGCGATCTACGAGCAGTACTTC.

CDR3 nucleotide sequence: TGTGCCATCCAGGGCCTTAACTATGGCTACACCTTC. Translated: CAIQGLNYGYTF. The gene calls are TRBV10-3 and TRBJ1-2; perhaps TRBD1 as D (5 bases). The germline V and J ends were trimmed by 8 bases and 1 base, with 8 bases remaining between them. This CDR3 spans 12 amino acids. Germline CDR1 reads ENHRY; CDR2 reads SYGVKD.

The chain is built from TRBV5-1 and TRBJ1-4; possible D gene TRBD1, 5 bases. Germline V gene lookup returns CDR1 SGHRS and CDR2 YFSETQ. V lost 4 bases and J lost 0, with 13 bases in between. This CDR3 has 16 residues. CDR3 nucleotide sequence: TGCGCCAGCAGCACCCGGGGGGGGGCAACTAATGAAAAACTGTTTTTT. Protein product: CASSTRGGATNEKLFF.

The V call is TRBV6-1, the J call TRBJ2-4, with TRBD1 matching over 9 bases. CDR1 and CDR2 from the germline V gene are MNHNS and SASEGT. This CDR3 has 13 residues. The V and J ends lost 6 bases and 9 bases, in that order; junction bases with no gene match: 6. The CDR3 DNA sequence: TGTGCCAGCAGCATTGAGACAGGGGGCATTCAGTACTTC. Protein product: CASSIETGGIQYF.

This chain joins TRBV4-2 and TRBJ2-7, with D perhaps TRBD2 (6 bases). The CDR3 has 16 amino acids. Deletions cut 1 base from V and 4 bases from J, with 17 bases between. Germline assignment: CDR1 LGHNA and CDR2 YNFKEQ. DNA for the CDR3: TGTGCCAGCAGCCAAGTTTACGGGACTGGAATATACGAGCAGTACTTC. Protein sequence: CASSQVYGTGIYEQYF.

This rearrangement joins TRBV6-1 to TRBJ2-1, with TRBD1 matching over 8 bases. CDR3 size: 13 residues. Trimming took 7 bases from V and 14 from J; bases not matched to a gene: 13. The germline V gene encodes CDR1 MNHNS and CDR2 SASEGT. As DNA, the CDR3 is TGTGCCAGCACCGTCCCGGGACAGGTGGGGGAGTTCTTC. Amino acids: CASTVPGQVGEFF.

The chain employs TRBV19 and TRBJ1-1; D uncertain. CDR3 length: 14 amino acids. Between the trimmed V and J ends, which lost 4 bases and 0 bases, there was a span of 9 bases. CDR1 LNHDA and CDR2 SQIVND come from the germline V gene (reference sequence). The CDR3 sequence is CASSTGFMNTEAFF. The CDR3 coding sequence is TGTGCCAGTAGTACGGGTTTCATGAACACTGAAGCTTTCTTT.

This clone was observed a handful of times. The same CDR3 also results from other DNA sequences found in this sample. The V and J genes are TRBV9 and TRBJ2-7; 8 nucleotides agree with TRBD2. The germline CDR1 and CDR2 sequences are SGDLS and YYNGEE. This CDR3 spans 15 amino acids. The trim removed 0 bases at V and 0 bases at J, leaving 2 bases unmatched. The CDR3 DNA sequence: TGTGCCAGCAGCGTAGGTGGGACTAGCTCCTACGAGCAGTACTTC. Amino acid sequence: CASSVGGTSSYEQYF.

V is TRBV2 and J is TRBJ2-5; 9 nucleotides agree with TRBD1. Germline V lookup: CDR1 SNHLY, CDR2 FYNNEI. This CDR3 region has 14 residues. The V and J ends lost 2 bases and 4 bases, in that order; junction bases with no gene match: 2. CDR3 DNA: TGTGCCAGCAGTGAAAACAGGGGGCGAGAGACCCAGTACTTC. Translation gives CASSENRGRETQYF.

The V call is TRBV5-1, the J call TRBJ2-7; 9 nucleotides line up with TRBD1. Germline loops: CDR1 SGHRS, CDR2 YFSETQ. The CDR3 is 15 amino acids. Germline trimming cut 0 bases from V and 5 bases from J; bases unmatched to any gene: 6. CDR3 protein: CASSLDGQGRNEQYF. The DNA for the CDR3 is TGCGCCAGCAGCTTGGATGGACAGGGGAGGAACGAGCAGTACTTC.

The V call is TRBV2, the J call TRBJ1-2; D ambiguous. CDR3 length: 13 residues. Germline-derived CDR1 and CDR2 are SNHLY and FYNNEI. Trimming shortened V by 4 bases and J by 4 bases, and 10 bases separated the two germline ends. The CDR3 reads CASSGAASYGYTF. CDR3 nucleotides: TGTGCCAGCAGTGGGGCAGCCAGCTATGGCTACACCTTC.

The chain employs TRBV29-1 and TRBJ2-3; no firm D call. This CDR3 contains 13 residues. Trimming removed 4 bases from V and 2 bases from J, with 10 bases in between. CDR1 is SQVTM and CDR2 is ANQGSEA in the germline V gene. This CDR3 is CSVGARNTDTQYF. The DNA for the CDR3 is TGCAGCGTTGGCGCCAGAAACACAGATACGCAGTATTTT.

The chain carries TRBV9 and TRBJ2-1; 7 nucleotides line up with TRBD2. The CDR3 sequence is 16 residues long. Trimming cost V 0 bases and J 4 bases; bases outside gene matches: 7. Germline V gene data show CDR1 as SGDLS and CDR2 as YYNGEE. The CDR3: CASSVDLAVDYNEQFF. DNA of the CDR3: TGTGCCAGCAGCGTAGACCTAGCGGTAGATTACAATGAGCAGTTCTTC.

The V gene is TRBV7-9, the J gene TRBJ2-3; either TRBD1 or TRBD2 may supply D (5 bases each). The CDR3 is 16 amino acids. Germline V gene sequence: CDR1 SEHNR, CDR2 FQNEAQ (reference sequence). Trimming removed 5 bases from V and 1 base from J, with 16 bases in between. Written as DNA, the CDR3 is TGTGCCAGCAGCACGTCCGGGACGGTACGCACAGATACGCAGTATTTT. Translated: CASSTSGTVRTDTQYF.

This clone was seen once. The chain has TRBV19 and TRBJ2-3; 9 positions agree with TRBD1. Germline V gives CDR1 LNHDA, CDR2 SQIVND (reference sequence). V shed 4 bases and J 5 bases; nucleotides not matched to a gene: 13. The CDR3 is 17 amino acids. The chain's CDR3 is CASSRDRDSRSLDTQYF. DNA for the CDR3: TGTGCCAGTAGTAGGGACAGGGACAGTAGAAGCTTAGATACGCAGTATTTT.

The table lists this clone with a few counts. The rearrangement joins TRBV29-1 to TRBJ1-5; D not certain. Trimming removed 0 bases at V and 5 bases at J, with 5 bases between. Germline CDR1 reads SQVTM; CDR2 reads ANQGSEA. There are 12 residues in the CDR3. This CDR3 is CSVEDSHQPQHF. CDR3 DNA sequence: TGCAGCGTTGAAGACAGTCATCAGCCCCAGCATTTT.

The V gene is TRBV5-4, the J gene TRBJ2-3, with a weak D call TRBD2 (6 bases). V lost 4 bases and J 2 bases, leaving 11 bases between the germline ends. CDR3 length: 14 residues. Germline V gene lookup returns CDR1 SGHNT and CDR2 YYREEE (reference sequence). DNA for the CDR3: TGTGCCAGCAGCGTTAGCGGAACCACAGATACGCAGTATTTT. Protein sequence: CASSVSGTTDTQYF.

This chain connects TRBV21-1 to TRBJ2-1; the tabulated D call, TRBD1, remains unverified against the DNA. TRBV21-1 counts as a pseudogene. This CDR3 is 13 amino acids long. CDR3: CASRRTDKGEQFF. In DNA form, the CDR3 reads TGTGCCAGCAGACGGACAGACAAGGGCGAGCAGTTCTTC.

This sequence joins TRBV25-1 and TRBJ2-7; the match to TRBD1 covers 10 bases. CDR1 is MGHDK, CDR2 SYGVNS, per germline. The CDR3 length is 18 residues. V dropped 4 bases and J dropped 6; count of bases not matched to a gene: 18. In DNA, the CDR3 is TGTGCCAGCAGTGCTAACCCCTGGGACAGGGGACCTCGATTCGAGCAGTACTTC. Amino acids: CASSANPWDRGPRFEQYF.

The chain joins TRBV19 to TRBJ1-2, with D tentatively TRBD1 (6 bases). Trimming pared 0 bases from V and 1 base from J, leaving 9 bases between. Per germline, CDR1 LNHDA and CDR2 SQIVND (reference sequence). The length of the CDR3 is 15 residues. CDR3 sequence reads: CASSIDEGDNYGYTF. For the CDR3, the DNA is TGTGCCAGTAGTATAGATGAGGGGGATAACTATGGCTACACCTTC.

This clone was counted a single time. The chain has TRBV14 and TRBJ1-2; D is possibly TRBD1 (5 bases). Germline V CDR1 and CDR2: SGHDN, FVKESK. V was clipped by 4 bases and J by 4 bases, with 16 bases between them. This CDR3 comprises 15 residues. The CDR3 loop is CASSLGPRTIYGYTF. CDR3 sequence (DNA): TGTGCCAGCAGCCTGGGACCTAGAACCATCTATGGCTACACCTTC.

The rearrangement uses TRBV28 and TRBJ1-1, with 7 bases fitting TRBD1. Per germline, CDR1 MDHEN and CDR2 SYDVKM. V shed 6 bases, J shed 5 bases, and the junction held 6 bases outside the gene matches. The CDR3 has 13 amino acids. The DNA for the CDR3 is TGTGCCAGCAGAGAACAGGGGCGGACTGAAGCTTTCTTT. Its translation is CASREQGRTEAFF.

The V and J genes are TRBV11-2 and TRBJ2-7, with a weak D call TRBD1 (5 bases). Germline V gives CDR1 SGHAT, CDR2 FQNNGV. This CDR3 contains 16 residues. The V end lost 2 bases, the J end lost 2 bases, and 16 bases lay between the germline ends. CDR3 nucleotides: TGTGCCAGCAGCTTACTTCAGGGCTCAGGGACCTACGAGCAGTACTTC. Translation gives CASSLLQGSGTYEQYF.

A single count supports this clone. The genes are TRBV19 and TRBJ1-4, with a weak D call TRBD1 (5 bases). Germline CDR1 is LNHDA and CDR2 is SQIVND (reference sequence). Between the trimmed V and J ends, which lost 7 bases and 4 bases, there was a span of 16 bases. CDR3 length equals 15 residues. As DNA, the CDR3 is TGTGCCAGTAAAATCGCAGGGACCCTTAATGAAAAACTGTTTTTT. Translating gives CASKIAGTLNEKLFF.

This clone was observed once. Other DNA sequences in this specimen translate into the identical CDR3. V gene TRBV28 combines with J gene TRBJ1-2; tentatively, D is TRBD1 (5 bases). Trimming took 2 bases from V and 4 from J, leaving 11 bases between them. CDR1 is MDHEN and CDR2 is SYDVKM in the germline V gene. The CDR3 totals 14 residues. As DNA, the CDR3 is TGTGCCAGCAGTTTACCGGGACGGATCTATGGCTACACCTTC. Encoded protein: CASSLPGRIYGYTF.